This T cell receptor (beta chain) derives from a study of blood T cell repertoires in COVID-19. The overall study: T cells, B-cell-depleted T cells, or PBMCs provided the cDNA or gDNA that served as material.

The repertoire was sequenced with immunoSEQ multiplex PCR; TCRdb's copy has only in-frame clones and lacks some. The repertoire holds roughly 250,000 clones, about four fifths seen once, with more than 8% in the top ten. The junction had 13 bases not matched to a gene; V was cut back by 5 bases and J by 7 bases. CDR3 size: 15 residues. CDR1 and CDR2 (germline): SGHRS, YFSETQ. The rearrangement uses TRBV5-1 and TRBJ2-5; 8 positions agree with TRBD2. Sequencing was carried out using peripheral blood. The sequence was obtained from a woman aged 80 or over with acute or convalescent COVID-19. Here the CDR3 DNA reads TGCGCCAGCAGGACGGGAGCGGGGGCTGGGGGGACCCAGTACTTC. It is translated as CASRTGAGAGGTQYF.